The entry that follows covers one T cell receptor (beta chain) sequence. The data are from a study of T cell responses to AZD1222 COVID-19 vaccine. The data were produced by immunoSEQ multiplex PCR, yet TCRdb's version contains in-frame clones alone and is incomplete. The table lists 100,000 or so clones, approximately 90% of them singletons. Trimming took 3 bases from V and 0 from J, leaving 21 bases between them. The CDR3 has 20 amino acids. Germline V lookup: CDR1 LNHDA, CDR2 SQIVND (reference sequence). This chain connects TRBV19 to TRBJ1-6, with unresolved D. The source of this sequence is an adult in good health. The sequenced sample was peripheral blood, obtained on day 0 of AZD1222 vaccination. The CDR3 here is CASSILRPVKESSYNSPLHF. CDR3 DNA sequence: TGTGCCAGTAGTATCCTTCGCCCAGTAAAGGAGAGCTCCTATAATTCACCCCTCCACTTT. Full variable domain (remainder filled in from reference TRBV19 and TRBJ1-6): DGGITQSPKYLFRKEGQNVTLSCEQNLNHDAMYWYRQDPGQGLRLIYYSQIVNDFQKGDIAEGYSVSREKKESFPLTVTSAQKNPTAFYLCASSILRPVKESSYNSPLHFGNGTRLTVT.